These T cell receptor beta chains were read from a single sample in a study of blood T cell repertoires in COVID-19. Profiling relied on immunoSEQ multiplex PCR, and the TCRdb table lists in-frame clones only, not all of them. The repertoire has under 350,000 clones, approximately 86% of them found once; the top ten carry 4% to 5.5%. Sequenced sample: PBMCs or T cells enriched from blood (not recorded which). These receptors were taken from a woman between 35 and 50 years old with acute COVID-19. The CDR3 runs from the conserved cysteine through the conserved F or W. D genes are given only for firm matches.

TRBV6-5	TRBD1	TRBJ1-2	CASSTGTGDGYTF	TGTGCCAGCAGTACCGGGACAGGGGATGGCTACACCTTC
TRBV18	.	TRBJ1-2	CASSPPGGGYGYTF	TGTGCCAGCTCACCACCGGGGGGGGGCTACGGCTACACCTTC
TRBV7-3	TRBD1	TRBJ2-6	CASSLMPPPGTGGSGANVLTF	TGTGCCAGCAGCTTAATGCCCCCCCCCGGGACAGGGGGCTCTGGGGCCAACGTCCTGACTTTC
TRBV28	TRBD1	TRBJ1-2	CASRLTSGGHGYTF	TGTGCCAGCAGGCTAACCTCAGGGGGCCATGGCTACACCTTC
TRBV9	TRBD2	TRBJ2-2	CASSVDSGLVNTGELFF	TGTGCCAGCAGCGTAGACAGTGGACTAGTGAACACCGGGGAGCTGTTTTTT
TRBV29-1	TRBD1	TRBJ2-1	CSVFDRGNEQFF	TGCAGCGTCTTCGACAGGGGAAATGAGCAGTTCTTC
TRBV14	TRBD1	TRBJ1-2	CASSQELRGQVSTALGSDYGYTF	TGTGCCAGCAGCCAAGAATTGCGGGGACAGGTCTCTACGGCTTTGGGGTCTGACTATGGCTACACCTTC
TRBV12-5	.	TRBJ2-7	CASGPTRQSEQYF	TGTGCTAGTGGTCCTACTCGACAGAGCGAGCAGTACTTC
TRBV19	TRBD1	TRBJ1-1	CASSINTGGRSTEAFF	TGTGCCAGTAGTATCAATACAGGGGGCAGGAGCACTGAAGCTTTCTTT
TRBV19	.	TRBJ1-2	CASSDPRRAQNYGYTF	TGTGCCAGTAGTGACCCGAGGAGGGCCCAGAACTATGGCTACACCTTC